This TCR beta chain stems from a study of OX40 agonist ivuxolimab in advanced cancers. The CDR3 spans 16 residues. Germline V gene data show CDR1 as MDHEN and CDR2 as SYDVKM. The V end was cut by 4 bases, the J end by 5 bases, with 17 bases between. This clone was seen only once. Data came from immunoSEQ multiplex PCR; TCRdb stores just in-frame clones and leaves some out. Here the sample spans tens of thousands of clones, around four fifths being singletons. Sequenced material: CD4+ or CD8+ T cells sorted from blood, taken in a trial of the OX40 agonist ivuxolimab. The TCR originated in an adult with an advanced solid tumor such as melanoma, head and neck, liver or kidney cancer. The chain links TRBV28 to TRBJ2-2, with a tentative D call TRBD2 (5 bases). CDR3 DNA: TGTGCCAGCAGTTCCCCCTCCCGACGGGGAACCGGGGAGCTGTTTTTT. Amino acid sequence: CASSSPSRRGTGELFF.